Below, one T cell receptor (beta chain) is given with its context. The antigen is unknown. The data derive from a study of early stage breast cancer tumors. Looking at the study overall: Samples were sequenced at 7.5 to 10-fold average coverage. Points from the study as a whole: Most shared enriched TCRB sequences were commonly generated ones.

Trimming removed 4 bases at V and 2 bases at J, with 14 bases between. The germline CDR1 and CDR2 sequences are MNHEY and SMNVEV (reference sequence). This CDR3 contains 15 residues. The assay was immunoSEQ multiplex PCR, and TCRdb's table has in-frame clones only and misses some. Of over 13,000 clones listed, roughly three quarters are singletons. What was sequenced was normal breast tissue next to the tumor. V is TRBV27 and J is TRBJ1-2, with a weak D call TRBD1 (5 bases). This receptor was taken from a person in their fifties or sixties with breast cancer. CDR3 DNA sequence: TGTGCCAGCAGTTCCTTCGGGGGAGGGAACTATGGCTACACCTTC. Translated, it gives CASSSFGGGNYGYTF.